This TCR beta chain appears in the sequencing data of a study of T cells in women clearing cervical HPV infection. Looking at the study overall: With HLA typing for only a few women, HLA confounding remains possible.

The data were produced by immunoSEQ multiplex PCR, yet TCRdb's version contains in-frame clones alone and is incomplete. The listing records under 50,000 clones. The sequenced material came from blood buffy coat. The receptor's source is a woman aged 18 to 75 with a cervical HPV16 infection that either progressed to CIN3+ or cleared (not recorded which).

The CDR3 here is CASRRGYGYTF. Incomplete CDR3 DNA: TGTGCCAGTAGACGAGGCTATGGC. The rearrangement uses TRBV19 and TRBJ1-2, with D unresolved. The read ends 3 residues early relative to the CDR3; the germline J gene fills the gap. The CDR3 is 11 amino acids. V was trimmed by 6 bases and J by 4 bases, leaving 6 bases between them. Germline V gene data show CDR1 as LNHDA and CDR2 as SQIVND (reference sequence).